The present TCR beta chain was sequenced within a study of tumour-infiltrating T cells in Burkitt lymphoma. On the study more broadly: The Burkitt lymphoma cohort spanned all epidemiological subtypes. Overall and progression-free survival were predicted by productive clonality. The study's findings and limits: Several public clonotypes were shared across many Burkitt lymphoma patients.

The table came from immunoSEQ multiplex PCR; TCRdb's copy has only in-frame clones and leaves some out. The data show about 710 clones, with less than 20% seen just once and 16% held by the top ten. In this sample, this clone turned up a few times. Antigen: not known. The V and J ends lost 0 bases and 4 bases respectively, with 3 bases between them. This CDR3 is 12 amino acids long. The germline CDR1 and CDR2 sequences are MNHNY and SVGAGI (reference sequence). This chain connects TRBV6-6 to TRBJ1-1; D is unresolved. Source material: tumor tissue. The sequence came from a human donor with Burkitt lymphoma. CDR3 DNA sequence: TGTGCCAGCAGTTACTCGACCACTGAAGCTTTCTTT. The encoded protein is CASSYSTTEAFF.